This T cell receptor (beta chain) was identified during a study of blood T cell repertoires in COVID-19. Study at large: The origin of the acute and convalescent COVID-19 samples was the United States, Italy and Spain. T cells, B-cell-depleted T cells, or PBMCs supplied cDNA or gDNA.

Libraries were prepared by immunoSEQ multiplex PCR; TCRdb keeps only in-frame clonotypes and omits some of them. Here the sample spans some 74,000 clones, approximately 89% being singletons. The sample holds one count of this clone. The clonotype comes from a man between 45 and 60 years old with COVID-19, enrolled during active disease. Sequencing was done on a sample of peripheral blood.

Here the CDR3 DNA reads TGTGCCAGTAGCCGACGCGATGACAGAACCTACGAGCAGTACTTC. It specifies CASSRRDDRTYEQYF. The chain links TRBV19 to TRBJ2-7; D perhaps matches TRBD1 (5 bases). Germline V CDR1 and CDR2: LNHDA, SQIVND (reference sequence). The V and J ends lost 6 bases and 2 bases respectively, with 17 bases between them. CDR3 length: 15 amino acids.